This is a list of T cell receptor beta chains from one sample in a study of identical twins. Using its own MiXCR run on the 5' RACE reads, TCRdb lists one record per CDR3 protein. The table has around 1.7 million distinct CDR3 sequences, roughly 35% seen once. Sequencing used cord blood. The receptors derive from a newborn girl in good health. Both conserved end residues are part of each CDR3. A D gene is named only where the DNA matches it firmly. The size of a clone is reported for some rows only, either as once, few or many, or as a class for expanded clones.

size,D,V,J,DNA,CDR3
few,TRBD2,TRBV14,TRBJ2-3,TGTGCCAGCAGCCGTGGGACTAGGCCAACAGATACGCAGTATTTT,CASSRGTRPTDTQYF
NA,TRBD2,TRBV4-2,TRBJ2-3,TGTGCCAGCAGCCAAGAAGTGGGACTAGCGTACGATACGCAGTATTTT,CASSQEVGLAYDTQYF
NA,TRBD1,TRBV25-1,TRBJ1-2,TGTGCCAGCAGTGGTACGACAGGGGTCGGCTACACCTTC,CASSGTTGVGYTF
few,NA,TRBV29-1,TRBJ1-2,TGCAGCGTTGAGGTCAGGGCGGGCTATGGCTACACCTTC,CSVEVRAGYGYTF
few,NA,TRBV29-1,TRBJ1-1,TGCAGCTTCCAGGGAGGCGACACTGAAGCTTTCTTT,CSFQGGDTEAFF
NA,NA,TRBV3-1,TRBJ1-1,TGTGCCAGCAGCCACAGTCAGACCATAGATGAAGCTTTCTTT,CASSHSQTIDEAFF
NA,NA,TRBV12-3/TRBV12-4,TRBJ1-4,TGTGCCAGCAGCAAGCCGGGACTGCATAATGAAAAACTGTTTTTT,CASSKPGLHNEKLFF
few,NA,TRBV6-2/TRBV6-3,TRBJ1-4,TGTGCCAGCAGTTACGGTGACGAGGCCGCGAAAGGTGAAAAACTGTTTTTT,CASSYGDEAAKGEKLFF
NA,NA,TRBV7-9,TRBJ2-3,TGTGCCAGCAGCTTAGGACAGGCAGGGGATACGCAGTATTTT,CASSLGQAGDTQYF
few,NA,TRBV2,TRBJ2-7,TGTGCCAGCAGTGCGACCTACTCCTACGAGCAGTACTTC,CASSATYSYEQYF
few,NA,TRBV5-1,TRBJ1-2,TGCGCCAGCAGCTTGGCGCCGGGCCCGAACTATGGCTACACCTTC,CASSLAPGPNYGYTF
NA,TRBD2,TRBV7-9,TRBJ2-1,TGTGCCAGCAGCACACCTATCAGTGGGGAGGGCCTTTACAATGAGCAGTTCTTC,CASSTPISGEGLYNEQFF
NA,NA,TRBV25-1,TRBJ2-3,TGTGCCAGCAGCGTTCTCCCGTCCTACACAGATACGCAGTATTTT,CASSVLPSYTDTQYF
few,TRBD1,TRBV9,TRBJ2-1,TGTGCCAGCAGCGTATCCCTCCGGACAGGCGCTCATGAGCAGTTCTTC,CASSVSLRTGAHEQFF
few,NA,TRBV20-1,TRBJ1-2,TGCAGTGCTAGAGATTGGGGAGGGCCTGAAGTTCATGGCTACACCTTC,CSARDWGGPEVHGYTF
few,TRBD1,TRBV5-1,TRBJ2-7,TGCGCCAGCAGTTCTACACAGGGGCCCTTTGGCGAGCAGTACTTC,CASSSTQGPFGEQYF
few,NA,TRBV12-3/TRBV12-4,TRBJ2-2,TGTGCCAGCAAGAGGATAGTAGCAGTTAACACCGGGGAGCTGTTTTTT,CASKRIVAVNTGELFF
many,TRBD2,TRBV20-1,TRBJ2-1,TGCAGTGCTAGTGGGACTAGCTCCTACAATGAGCAGTTCTTC,CSASGTSSYNEQFF
few,NA,TRBV3-1,TRBJ2-7,TGTGCCAGCAGCCGCTATAGCGGCGAGCAGTACTTC,CASSRYSGEQYF
NA,TRBD2,TRBV4-2,TRBJ2-2,TGTGCCAGCAGCCAAGAAGGGACTAGCTTTAACACCGGGGAGCTGTTTTTT,CASSQEGTSFNTGELFF
few,NA,TRBV5-1,TRBJ1-2,TGCGCCAGCAGCTTGGCGTCCAGCCGGCCCTCCGATGGCTACACCTTC,CASSLASSRPSDGYTF
NA,NA,TRBV20-1,TRBJ1-1,TGCAGTGCTAGAGGAAAGGACAGACAGAACACTGAAGCTTTCTTT,CSARGKDRQNTEAFF
few,TRBD2,TRBV7-8,TRBJ2-1,TGTGCCAGCAGCTCCGCTGGACTAGCGGGGTACAATGAGCAGTTCTTC,CASSSAGLAGYNEQFF
many,NA,TRBV7-2,TRBJ2-7,TGTGCCAGCAGCTTAGTCCATCCATTCGGGTACGAGCAGTACTTC,CASSLVHPFGYEQYF
few,NA,TRBV5-1,TRBJ2-5,TGCGCCAGCAGCTCGAGCCACACCGAGACCCAGTACTTC,CASSSSHTETQYF
NA,NA,TRBV9,TRBJ2-7,TGTGCCAGCAGCGCCCTTAGCGGCTCCTACAATGAGCAGTACTTC,CASSALSGSYNEQYF
NA,NA,TRBV7-2,TRBJ2-1,TGTGCCAGCAGCTTAGTCGTGGATCTCTACAATGAGCAGTTCTTC,CASSLVVDLYNEQFF
NA,NA,TRBV28,TRBJ1-3,TGTGCCAGCAGGAGAGCAGGGGACGGAAACACCATATATTTT,CASRRAGDGNTIYF
few,NA,TRBV5-1,TRBJ1-1,TGCGCCAGCAGCTGGGTCCGTGGCAAATTGAAGGTGAACACTGAAGCTTTCTTT,CASSWVRGKLKVNTEAFF
few,TRBD1,TRBV28,TRBJ2-7,TGTGCCATTAAGGGGGCGATATCCTACGAGCAGTACTTC,CAIKGAISYEQYF
many,TRBD2,TRBV5-1,TRBJ2-3,TGCGCCAGCAGCTTGTTGGCTAGCGGGGATACGCAGTATTTT,CASSLLASGDTQYF
NA,TRBD2,TRBV4-1,TRBJ2-5,TGCGCCAGCAGCCAAGTGTCTAGCGGGAGGGAGACCCAGTACTTC,CASSQVSSGRETQYF
NA,NA,TRBV11-2,TRBJ2-1,TGTGCCAGCAGCTTAGAAATCCGCGGGAAAGTCTACAATGAGCAGTTCTTC,CASSLEIRGKVYNEQFF
NA,NA,TRBV4-1,TRBJ1-4,TGCGCCAGCAGCCAGGACGAAATTGAGGGAGAAAAACTGTTTTTT,CASSQDEIEGEKLFF
few,NA,TRBV5-1,TRBJ2-1,TGCGCCAGCAGCTTGGGGGCCGGGAATGGGAATGAGCAGTTCTTC,CASSLGAGNGNEQFF
few,TRBD1,TRBV19,TRBJ1-2,TGTGCCAGCGGGACAGGGGCCACAAAGGGTTACACCTTC,CASGTGATKGYTF
NA,TRBD1,TRBV12-3/TRBV12-4,TRBJ2-7,TGTGCCAGCAGTCCGAGACAGGGGGCTCGGGGTTACGAGCAGTACTTC,CASSPRQGARGYEQYF
few,NA,TRBV7-2,TRBJ1-2,TGTGCCAGCAGCTTATCCCGATGGGGACGCCGGGCATATGGCTACACCTTC,CASSLSRWGRRAYGYTF
few,NA,TRBV2,TRBJ2-3,TGTGCCAGCACCATGGACACTAGCACAGATACGCAGTATTTT,CASTMDTSTDTQYF
NA,NA,TRBV11-2,TRBJ1-3,TGTGCCAGCAGCTTAGTATCGGGGGCCTACTCTGGAAACACCATATATTTT,CASSLVSGAYSGNTIYF
few,NA,TRBV7-2,TRBJ1-5,TGTGCCAGCAGCTTGCAATCAGGGGTTAGCAATCAGCCCCAGCATTTT,CASSLQSGVSNQPQHF
few,TRBD2,TRBV5-1,TRBJ2-1,TGCGCCAGCAGGAGAGGACTAGCGGACCTCAATGAGCAGTTCTTC,CASRRGLADLNEQFF
many,NA,TRBV10-3,TRBJ1-2,TGTGCCATCAGACAGGGACCCGGCTACACCTTC,CAIRQGPGYTF
NA,TRBD2,TRBV20-1,TRBJ2-7,TGCAGTGCTCCCCGCGGGAGTAGCAATGAGCAGTACTTC,CSAPRGSSNEQYF
NA,TRBD1,TRBV7-9,TRBJ2-1,TGTGCCAGTATGGGACAGAGCTACAATGAGCAGTTCTTC,CASMGQSYNEQFF
many,NA,TRBV29-1,TRBJ2-7,TGCAGCGTTGAAGAGGAACAGAACGAGCAGTACTTC,CSVEEEQNEQYF
NA,NA,TRBV4-2,TRBJ2-1,TGTGCCAGCAGCCAAGTAACTAGCAATGAGCAGTTCTTC,CASSQVTSNEQFF
NA,TRBD1,TRBV10-3,TRBJ1-6,TGTGCCATCAGTGCGGGGGACAGGGATAATTCACCCCTCCACTTT,CAISAGDRDNSPLHF
few,NA,TRBV6-1,TRBJ1-1,TGTGCCAGCAGTGAAAGGGCCCTGAACACTGAAGCTTTCTTT,CASSERALNTEAFF
few,TRBD2,TRBV29-1,TRBJ2-7,TGCAGCGCCGTAGCGGGAGGGCCTCGGTACGAGCAGTACTTC,CSAVAGGPRYEQYF
NA,NA,TRBV7-6,TRBJ1-1,TGTGCCAGCAGCGCGGGCAGGGGACCCAACACTGAAGCTTTCTTT,CASSAGRGPNTEAFF
few,TRBD2,TRBV20-1,TRBJ2-7,TGCAGTGCTAGTGCCCAGCGGGATTACGAGCAGTACTTC,CSASAQRDYEQYF
NA,NA,TRBV6-2/TRBV6-3,TRBJ1-1,TGTGCCAGCAGTTACAAATTGATACAGGGGAACACTGAAGCTTTCTTT,CASSYKLIQGNTEAFF
NA,TRBD1,TRBV10-3,TRBJ1-4,TGTGCCATCAGCCACACAGGGGATGAAAAACTGTTTTTT,CAISHTGDEKLFF
NA,TRBD1,TRBV29-1,TRBJ2-5,TGCAGCGCGGTCGCAGGGGGCCTTTCCTACGGGCAGTACTTC,CSAVAGGLSYGQYF
NA,NA,TRBV5-1,TRBJ2-5,TGCGCCAGCAGCAAAACCGGACAGTCGGGGCAAGAGACCCAGTACTTC,CASSKTGQSGQETQYF